This entry features one T cell receptor beta chain sequence. This specimen belongs to a study of blood T cell repertoires in COVID-19. On the study more broadly: T cells, B-cell-depleted T cells, or PBMCs provided the cDNA or gDNA that served as material.

In the original workflow: Amplification of reference gene primers provided the estimated nucleated cell counts. Profiled with immunoSEQ multiplex PCR; TCRdb holds only in-frame clones, not every one. The V and J calls and clone size come from that table; D and trimming were worked out from the DNA. The sample lists over 150,000 clones, around 78% occurring once. Trimming cost V 4 bases and J 7 bases, with 11 bases left between them. The CDR3 totals 14 residues. The V gene's germline CDR1 is KGHSY and CDR2 FQNENV. The TCR comes from a man aged 80 or over with acute or convalescent COVID-19. The V gene is TRBV16, the J gene TRBJ1-6, with D possibly TRBD1 on 5 matching bases. The sample was peripheral blood. The CDR3 DNA reads as TGTGCCAGCAGCCTCCGCGGGGGGAATTCACCCCTCCACTTT. This translates into CASSLRGGNSPLHF.